This is a list of T cell receptor beta chains from one sample in a study of blood T cell repertoires in COVID-19. Method: immunoSEQ multiplex PCR; TCRdb's copy keeps in-frame clones and lacks some. The table records around 140,000 clones, 80% to 90% of them present only once. Input material: peripheral blood. These receptors came from a man over 45 with active COVID-19. Each CDR3 is given with its conserved first and last residue. D genes are given only for firm matches. Clone size appears in some rows only: once, few, many, or a class for an expanded clone.

cdr3_length	clone_size	v_call	j_call	d_call	cdr3_aa	cdr3_nt
14	-	TRBV6-5	TRBJ2-3	TRBD1	CASQLDRGLDTQYF	TGTGCCAGCCAATTAGACAGGGGGTTGGATACGCAGTATTTT
16	once	TRBV2	TRBJ1-5	-	CASSVRGIAANQPQHF	TGTGCCAGCAGTGTTAGGGGGATTGCCGCTAATCAGCCCCAGCATTTT
16	-	TRBV5-1	TRBJ2-5	-	CASSLYRATAQETQYF	TGCGCCAGCAGCTTGTACCGGGCGACAGCTCAAGAGACCCAGTACTTC
14	-	TRBV3-1/TRBV3-2	TRBJ1-2	-	CASSQARDHYGYTF	TGTGCCAGCAGCCAAGCTAGAGATCACTATGGCTACACCTTC
15	-	TRBV5-1	TRBJ1-4	-	CASRPQATTNEKLFF	TGCGCCAGCAGACCGCAGGCGACAACTAATGAAAAACTGTTTTTT
11	-	TRBV13	TRBJ2-2	-	CASSQLGELFF	TGTGCCAGCAGCCAACTGGGGGAGCTGTTTTTT
15	-	TRBV7-9	TRBJ2-7	-	CASSLRFSRYDEQYF	TGTGCCAGCAGCTTGAGGTTCAGTAGGTATGACGAGCAGTACTTC
21	-	TRBV12-5	TRBJ2-4	-	CASGLVISVVGRPFPKNIQYF	TGTGCTAGTGGTTTGGTAATCTCGGTTGTGGGCAGGCCCTTCCCCAAAAACATTCAGTACTTC
18	-	TRBV4-2	TRBJ1-6	-	CASSQEVTSDSYNSPLHF	TGTGCCAGCAGCCAAGAGGTCACCTCAGACTCCTATAATTCACCCCTCCACTTT
15	-	TRBV19	TRBJ1-2	TRBD1	CASSLSGQGNYGYTF	TGTGCCAGTAGTCTTTCGGGACAGGGAAACTATGGCTACACCTTC
13	once	TRBV7-3	TRBJ2-7	TRBD2	CASDLGGAYEQYF	TGTGCCAGCGACCTGGGGGGGGCCTACGAGCAGTACTTC
14	-	TRBV6-5	TRBJ2-5	TRBD1	CASSWGTGEETQYF	TGTGCCAGCAGTTGGGGGACAGGCGAAGAGACCCAGTACTTC
15	-	TRBV25-1	TRBJ1-4	TRBD1	CASSAWTGGNEKLFF	TGTGCCAGCAGTGCTTGGACAGGGGGTAATGAAAAACTGTTTTTT
15	-	TRBV5-8	TRBJ2-6	-	CASSLGGTPIHVLTF	TGTGCCAGCAGCTTGGGAGGGACACCTATCCACGTCCTGACTTTC
14	-	TRBV30	TRBJ2-5	TRBD1	CAWQGQSGRETQYF	TGTGCCTGGCAGGGACAGTCTGGACGGGAGACCCAGTACTTC
16	-	TRBV5-6	TRBJ1-5	TRBD1	CASSLAGTGGNQPQHF	TGTGCCAGCAGCTTGGCCGGGACAGGGGGGAATCAGCCCCAGCATTTT
14	few	TRBV5-4	TRBJ2-7	-	CASSPGEGPYEQYF	TGTGCCAGCAGCCCAGGGGAGGGGCCGTACGAGCAGTACTTC
16	-	TRBV7-9	TRBJ1-6	-	CASSPGALMYNSPLHF	TGTGCCAGCAGCCCAGGGGCACTTATGTATAATTCACCCCTCCACTTT
15	-	TRBV6-5	TRBJ2-3	TRBD1	CASSRHLQGANTQYF	TGTGCCAGCAGCCGACACCTCCAGGGGGCGAATACGCAGTATTTT
17	-	TRBV19	TRBJ2-3	TRBD2	CASSIVGPSGGTDTQYF	TGTGCCAGTAGTATAGTCGGGCCTAGCGGGGGCACAGATACGCAGTATTTT
14	-	TRBV7-9	TRBJ2-7	TRBD1	CASSLPGQGVGQYF	TGTGCCAGCAGCTTACCGGGACAGGGGGTTGGGCAGTACTTC
13	once	TRBV21-1	TRBJ1-6	-	CASGPRGGDPLHF	TGTGCCAGCGGCCCTAGGGGGGGAGATCCCCTCCACTTT